This T cell receptor (beta chain) stems from a study of shared clonotypes between healthy human individuals. The study ran the assay at deep level. The method was immunoSEQ multiplex PCR; TCRdb's version includes in-frame clones alone and lacks a portion of them. This table holds roughly 1 million clones, about 75% found once. The CDR3 contains 18 residues. Trimming removed 7 bases from V and 5 bases from J; junction bases left unmatched: 14. CDR1 is SGHAT, CDR2 FQNNGV, per germline. Sequencing was carried out using memory CD4+ T cells sorted from blood. This sample's subset: CD45RA-negative fraction. J is TRBJ1-4 and V is TRBV11-2; 12 bases match TRBD1. This TCR came from a man younger than 30 in good health. The CDR3 sequence: CASKWGTGGFRTNEKLFF. The CDR3 DNA reads TGTGCCAGCAAATGGGGGACAGGGGGCTTTCGGACGAATGAAAAACTGTTTTTT.